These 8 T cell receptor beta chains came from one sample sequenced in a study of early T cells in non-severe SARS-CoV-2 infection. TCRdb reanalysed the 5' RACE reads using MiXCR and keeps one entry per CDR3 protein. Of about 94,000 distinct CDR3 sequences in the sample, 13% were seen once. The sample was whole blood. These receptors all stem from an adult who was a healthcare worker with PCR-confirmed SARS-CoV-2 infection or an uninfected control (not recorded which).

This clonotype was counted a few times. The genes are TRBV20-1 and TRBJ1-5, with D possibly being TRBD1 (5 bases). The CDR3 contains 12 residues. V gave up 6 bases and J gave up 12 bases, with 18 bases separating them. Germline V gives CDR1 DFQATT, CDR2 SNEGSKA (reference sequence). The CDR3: CSAAGRPGGQHF. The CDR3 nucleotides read TGCAGTGCAGCAGGGAGGCCGGGGGGCCAGCATTTT.

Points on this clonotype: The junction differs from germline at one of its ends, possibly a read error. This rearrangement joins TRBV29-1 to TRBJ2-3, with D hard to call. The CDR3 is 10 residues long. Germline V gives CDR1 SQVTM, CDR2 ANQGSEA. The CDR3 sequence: CSVSSDTRYF. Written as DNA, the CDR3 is TGCAGCGTTTCTTCAGATACGCGGTATTTT.

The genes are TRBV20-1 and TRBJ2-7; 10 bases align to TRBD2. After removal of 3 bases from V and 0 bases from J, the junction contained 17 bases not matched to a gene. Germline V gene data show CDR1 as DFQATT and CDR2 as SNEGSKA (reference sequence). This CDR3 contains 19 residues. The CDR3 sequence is CSARAIGGLLAGGSYEQYF. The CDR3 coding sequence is TGCAGTGCTAGGGCCATCGGAGGCCTCTTAGCGGGGGGCTCCTACGAGCAGTACTTC.

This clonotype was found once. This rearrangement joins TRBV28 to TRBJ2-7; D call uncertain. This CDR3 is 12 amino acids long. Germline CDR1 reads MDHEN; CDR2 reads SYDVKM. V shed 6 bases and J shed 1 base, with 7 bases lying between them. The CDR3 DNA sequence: TGTGCCAGCAGAGGCAGGTCCTACGAGCAGTACTTC. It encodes CASRGRSYEQYF.

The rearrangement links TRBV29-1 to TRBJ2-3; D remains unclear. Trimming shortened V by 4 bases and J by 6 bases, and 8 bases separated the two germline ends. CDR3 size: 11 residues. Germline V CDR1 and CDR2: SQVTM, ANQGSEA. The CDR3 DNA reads TGCAGCGTTGGGGTTGGGGATACGCAGTATTTT. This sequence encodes CSVGVGDTQYF.

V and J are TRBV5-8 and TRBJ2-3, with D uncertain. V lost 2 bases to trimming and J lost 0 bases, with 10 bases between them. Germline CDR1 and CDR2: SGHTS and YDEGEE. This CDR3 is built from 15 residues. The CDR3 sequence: CASSFITASTDTQYF. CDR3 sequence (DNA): TGTGCCAGCAGCTTTATTACAGCTAGCACAGATACGCAGTATTTT.

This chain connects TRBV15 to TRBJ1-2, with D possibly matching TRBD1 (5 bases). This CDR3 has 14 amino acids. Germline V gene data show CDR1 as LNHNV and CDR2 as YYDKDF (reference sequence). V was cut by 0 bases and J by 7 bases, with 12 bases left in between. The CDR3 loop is CATSRDLGTGGYTF. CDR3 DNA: TGTGCCACCAGCAGAGATCTGGGGACGGGTGGCTACACCTTC.

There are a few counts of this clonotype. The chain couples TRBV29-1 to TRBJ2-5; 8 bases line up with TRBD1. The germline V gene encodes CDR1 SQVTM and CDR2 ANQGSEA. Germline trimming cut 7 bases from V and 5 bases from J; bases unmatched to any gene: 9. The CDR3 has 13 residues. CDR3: CSGRARTGETQYF. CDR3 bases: TGCAGCGGGCGGGCCCGGACAGGGGAGACCCAGTACTTC.